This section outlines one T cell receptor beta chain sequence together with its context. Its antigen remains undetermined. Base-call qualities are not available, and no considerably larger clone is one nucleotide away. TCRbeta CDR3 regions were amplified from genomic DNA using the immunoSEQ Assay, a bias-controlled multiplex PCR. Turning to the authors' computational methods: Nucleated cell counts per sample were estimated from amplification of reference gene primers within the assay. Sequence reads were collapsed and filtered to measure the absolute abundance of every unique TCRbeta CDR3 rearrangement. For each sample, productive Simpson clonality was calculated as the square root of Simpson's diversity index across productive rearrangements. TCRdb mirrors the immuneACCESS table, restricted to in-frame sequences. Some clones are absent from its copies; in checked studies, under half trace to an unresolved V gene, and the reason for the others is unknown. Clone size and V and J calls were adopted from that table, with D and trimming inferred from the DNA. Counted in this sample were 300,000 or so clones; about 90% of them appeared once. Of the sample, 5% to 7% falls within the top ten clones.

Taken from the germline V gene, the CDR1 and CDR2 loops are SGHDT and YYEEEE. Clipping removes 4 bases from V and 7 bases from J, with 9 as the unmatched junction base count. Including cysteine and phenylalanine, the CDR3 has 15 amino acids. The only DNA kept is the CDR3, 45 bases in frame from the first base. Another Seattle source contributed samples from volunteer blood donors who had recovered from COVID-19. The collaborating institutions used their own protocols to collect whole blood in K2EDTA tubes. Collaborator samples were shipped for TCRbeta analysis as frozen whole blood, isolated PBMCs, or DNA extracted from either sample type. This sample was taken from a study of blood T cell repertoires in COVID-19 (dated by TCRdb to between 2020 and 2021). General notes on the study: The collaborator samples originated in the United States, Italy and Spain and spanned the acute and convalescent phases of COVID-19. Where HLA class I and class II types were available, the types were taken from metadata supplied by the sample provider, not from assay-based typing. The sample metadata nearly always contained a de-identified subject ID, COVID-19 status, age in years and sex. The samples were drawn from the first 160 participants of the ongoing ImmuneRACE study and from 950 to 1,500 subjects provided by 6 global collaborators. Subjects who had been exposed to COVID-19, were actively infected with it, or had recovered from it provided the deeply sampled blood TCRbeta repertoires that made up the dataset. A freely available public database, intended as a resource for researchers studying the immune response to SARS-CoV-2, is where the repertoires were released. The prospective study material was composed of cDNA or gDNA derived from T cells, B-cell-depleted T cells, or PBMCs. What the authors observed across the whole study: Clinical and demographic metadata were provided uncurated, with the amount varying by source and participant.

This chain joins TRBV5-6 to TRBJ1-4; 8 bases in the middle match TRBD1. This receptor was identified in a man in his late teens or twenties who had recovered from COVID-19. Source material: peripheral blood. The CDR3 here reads CASSHQTGDIEKLFF. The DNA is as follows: TGTGCCAGCAGCCATCAGACAGGGGATATTGAAAAACTGTTTTTT.